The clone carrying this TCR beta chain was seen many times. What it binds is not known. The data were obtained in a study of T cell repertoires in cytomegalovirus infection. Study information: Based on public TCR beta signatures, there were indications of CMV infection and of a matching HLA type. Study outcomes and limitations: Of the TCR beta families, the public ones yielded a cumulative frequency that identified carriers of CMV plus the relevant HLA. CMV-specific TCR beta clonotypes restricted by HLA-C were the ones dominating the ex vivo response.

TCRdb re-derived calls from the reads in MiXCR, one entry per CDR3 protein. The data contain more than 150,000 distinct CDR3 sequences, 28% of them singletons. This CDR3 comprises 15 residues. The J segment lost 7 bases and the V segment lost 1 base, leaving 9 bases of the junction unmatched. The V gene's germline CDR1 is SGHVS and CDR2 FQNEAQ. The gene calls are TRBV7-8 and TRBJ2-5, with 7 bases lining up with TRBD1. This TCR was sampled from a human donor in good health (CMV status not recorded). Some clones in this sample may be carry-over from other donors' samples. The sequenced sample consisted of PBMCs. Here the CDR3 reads CASSLDGTAVGTQYF. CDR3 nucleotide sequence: TGTGCCAGCAGCTTAGACGGGACAGCGGTCGGGACCCAGTACTTC.